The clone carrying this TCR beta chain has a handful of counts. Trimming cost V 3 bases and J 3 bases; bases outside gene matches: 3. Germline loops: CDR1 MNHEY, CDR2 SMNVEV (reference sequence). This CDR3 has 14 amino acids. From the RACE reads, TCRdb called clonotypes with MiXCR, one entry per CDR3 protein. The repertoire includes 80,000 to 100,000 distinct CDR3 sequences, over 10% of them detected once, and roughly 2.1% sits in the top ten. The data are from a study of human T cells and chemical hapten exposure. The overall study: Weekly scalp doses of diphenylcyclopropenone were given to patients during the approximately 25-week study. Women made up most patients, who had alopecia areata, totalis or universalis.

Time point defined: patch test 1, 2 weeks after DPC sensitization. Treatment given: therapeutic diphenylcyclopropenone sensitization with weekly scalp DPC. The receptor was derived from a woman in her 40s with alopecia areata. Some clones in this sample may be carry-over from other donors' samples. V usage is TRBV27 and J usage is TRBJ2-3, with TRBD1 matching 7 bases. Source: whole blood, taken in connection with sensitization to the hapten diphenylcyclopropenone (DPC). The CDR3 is CASSLKGATDTQYF. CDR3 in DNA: TGTGCCAGCAGTTTGAAGGGGGCTACAGATACGCAGTATTTT.